A selection of T cell receptor beta chains follows, all from one sample in a study of blood T cell repertoires in COVID-19. The protocol was immunoSEQ multiplex PCR, while the TCRdb copy is restricted to in-frame clones and leaves out a portion. The sample consists of approximately 140,000 clones, 86% of them appearing once. The sample consisted of peripheral blood. The receptors were sampled from a woman in her sixties with acute or convalescent COVID-19. The CDR3 runs from the conserved cysteine through the conserved F or W. The D gene is left open where the match is weak.

v_gene,j_gene,d_gene,CDR3nt,CDR3aa
TRBV7-2,TRBJ1-6,TRBD1,TGTGCCAGCAGCTTAGGTGTACAGGGGGCGTATTCACCCCTCCACTTT,CASSLGVQGAYSPLHF
TRBV24-1,TRBJ2-7,TRBD1,TGTGCCGCGGACAGGGCCTACGAGCAGTACTTC,CAADRAYEQYF
TRBV7-2,TRBJ1-3,-,TGTGCCAGCAGCTTAAGGACATTTGGAAACACCATATATTTT,CASSLRTFGNTIYF
TRBV7-8,TRBJ2-2,-,TGTGCCAGCAGCTTAAGAGGCACCGGGGAGCTGTTTTTT,CASSLRGTGELFF
TRBV19,TRBJ1-4,-,TGTGCCAGTAGTATGGCGGGGGGTAAACTGTTTTTT,CASSMAGGKLFF
TRBV5-1,TRBJ2-7,-,TGCGCCAGCAGCTTGGTTCGGGCGCAGGGATACGAGCAGTACTTC,CASSLVRAQGYEQYF
TRBV2,TRBJ1-1,-,TGTGCCAGCAGGAACGCCCCTATGAACACTGAAGCTTTCTTT,CASRNAPMNTEAFF
TRBV7-8,TRBJ1-3,TRBD1,TGTGCCAGCAGCTTTCAGGGGGCGCGGACTGGAAACACCATATATTTT,CASSFQGARTGNTIYF
TRBV6-5,TRBJ2-5,-,TGTGCTACGAAGCGGGCAGGCCAAGAGACCCAGTACTTC,CATKRAGQETQYF
TRBV6-5,TRBJ2-2,TRBD1,TGTGCCAGCAGGGTAGACAGGGCCGGGGCCGGGGAGCTGTTTTTT,CASRVDRAGAGELFF
TRBV7-2,TRBJ2-5,TRBD2,TGTGCCAGCAGCTTGGGGCGGGGGGGAAACCAAGAGACCCAGTACTTC,CASSLGRGGNQETQYF